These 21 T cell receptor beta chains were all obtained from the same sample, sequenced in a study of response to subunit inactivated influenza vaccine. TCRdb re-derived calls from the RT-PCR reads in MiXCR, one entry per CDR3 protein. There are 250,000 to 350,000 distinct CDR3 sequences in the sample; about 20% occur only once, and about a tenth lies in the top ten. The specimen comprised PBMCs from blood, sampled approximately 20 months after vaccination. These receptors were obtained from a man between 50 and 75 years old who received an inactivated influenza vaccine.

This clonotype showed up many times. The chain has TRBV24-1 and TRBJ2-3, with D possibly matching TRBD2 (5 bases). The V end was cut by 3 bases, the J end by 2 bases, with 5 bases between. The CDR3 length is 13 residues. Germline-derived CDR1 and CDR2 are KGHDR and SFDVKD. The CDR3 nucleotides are TGTGCCACCAGTGATGACTACACAGATACGCAGTATTTT. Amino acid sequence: CATSDDYTDTQYF.

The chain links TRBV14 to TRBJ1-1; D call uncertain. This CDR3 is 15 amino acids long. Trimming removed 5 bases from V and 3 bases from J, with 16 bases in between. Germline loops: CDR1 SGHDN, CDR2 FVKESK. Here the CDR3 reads CASSELGLPYTEAFF. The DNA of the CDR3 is TGTGCCAGCAGCGAGCTGGGTTTACCGTACACTGAAGCTTTCTTT.

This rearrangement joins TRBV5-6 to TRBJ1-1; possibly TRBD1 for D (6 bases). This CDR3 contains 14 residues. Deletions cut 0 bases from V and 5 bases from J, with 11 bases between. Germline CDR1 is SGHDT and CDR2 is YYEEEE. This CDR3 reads CASSLAGGLTEAFF. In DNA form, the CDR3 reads TGTGCCAGCAGCTTGGCGGGGGGCTTGACTGAAGCTTTCTTT. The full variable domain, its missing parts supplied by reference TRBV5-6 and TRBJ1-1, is DAGVTQSPTHLIKTRGQQVTLRCSPKSGHDTVSWYQQALGQGPQFIFQYYEEEERQRGNFPDRFSGHQFPNYSSELNVNALLLGDSALYLCASSLAGGLTEAFFGQGTRLTVV.

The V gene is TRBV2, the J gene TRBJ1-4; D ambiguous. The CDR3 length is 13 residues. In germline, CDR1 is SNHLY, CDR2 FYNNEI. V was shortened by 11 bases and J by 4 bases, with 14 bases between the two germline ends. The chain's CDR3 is CAARRGSNEKLFF. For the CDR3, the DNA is TGTGCCGCTCGCAGAGGGAGTAATGAAAAACTGTTTTTT.

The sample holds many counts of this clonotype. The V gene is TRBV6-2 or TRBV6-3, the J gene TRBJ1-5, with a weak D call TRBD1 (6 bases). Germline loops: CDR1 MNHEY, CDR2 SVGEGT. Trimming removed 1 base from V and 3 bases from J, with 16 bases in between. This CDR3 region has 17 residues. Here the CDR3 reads CASSYLKGRGFNQPQHF. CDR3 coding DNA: TGTGCCAGCAGTTACTTGAAGGGCAGGGGCTTCAATCAGCCCCAGCATTTT.

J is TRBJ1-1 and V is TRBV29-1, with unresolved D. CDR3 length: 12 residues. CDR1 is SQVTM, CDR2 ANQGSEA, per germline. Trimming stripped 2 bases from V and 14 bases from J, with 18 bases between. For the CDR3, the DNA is TGCAGCGTTGAAAGGTCCAGACAAGACGGCTTCTTT. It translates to CSVERSRQDGFF.

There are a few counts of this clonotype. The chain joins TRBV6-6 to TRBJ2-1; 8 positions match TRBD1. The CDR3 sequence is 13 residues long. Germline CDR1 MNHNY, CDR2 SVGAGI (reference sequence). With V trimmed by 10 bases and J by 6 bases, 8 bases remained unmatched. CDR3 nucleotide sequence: TGTGCCACCTCAGGGGGCAGTCGCAATGAGCAGTTCTTC. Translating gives CATSGGSRNEQFF.

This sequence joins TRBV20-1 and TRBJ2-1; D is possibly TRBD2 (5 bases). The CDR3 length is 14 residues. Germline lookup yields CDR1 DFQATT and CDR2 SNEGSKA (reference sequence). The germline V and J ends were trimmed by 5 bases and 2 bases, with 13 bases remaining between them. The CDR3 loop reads CSAYRPEAYNEQFF. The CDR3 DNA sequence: TGCAGTGCTTATCGGCCGGAGGCCTACAATGAGCAGTTCTTC.

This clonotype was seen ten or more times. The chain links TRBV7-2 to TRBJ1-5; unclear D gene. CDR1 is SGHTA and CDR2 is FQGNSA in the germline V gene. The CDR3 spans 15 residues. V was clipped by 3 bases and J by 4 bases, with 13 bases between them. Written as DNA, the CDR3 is TGTGCCAGCAGCTTTAGCTCGGGAGGGAATCAGCCCCAGCATTTT. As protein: CASSFSSGGNQPQHF.

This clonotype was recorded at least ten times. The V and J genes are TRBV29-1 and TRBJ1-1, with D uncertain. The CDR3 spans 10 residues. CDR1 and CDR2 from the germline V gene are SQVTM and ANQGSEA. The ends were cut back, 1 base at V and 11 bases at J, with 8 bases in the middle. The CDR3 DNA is TGCAGCGTTGAAGCGGGGATTGCTTTCTTT. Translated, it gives CSVEAGIAFF. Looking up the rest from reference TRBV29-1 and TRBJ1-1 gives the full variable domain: SAVISQKPSRDICQRGTSLTIQCQVDSQVTMMFWYRQQPGQSLTLIATANQGSEATYESGFVIDKFPISRPNLTFSTLTVSNMSPEDSSIYLCSVEAGIAFFGQGTRLTVV.

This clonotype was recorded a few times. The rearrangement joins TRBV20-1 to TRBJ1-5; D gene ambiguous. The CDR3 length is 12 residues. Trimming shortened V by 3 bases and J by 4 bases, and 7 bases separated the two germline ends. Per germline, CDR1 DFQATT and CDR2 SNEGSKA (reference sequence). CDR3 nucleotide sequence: TGCAGTGCTAGGGCCGGAAATCAGCCCCAGCATTTT. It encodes CSARAGNQPQHF.

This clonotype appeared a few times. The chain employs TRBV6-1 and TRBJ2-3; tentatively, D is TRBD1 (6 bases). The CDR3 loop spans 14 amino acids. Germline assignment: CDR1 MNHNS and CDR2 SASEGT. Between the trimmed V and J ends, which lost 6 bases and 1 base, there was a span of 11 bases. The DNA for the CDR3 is TGTGCCAGCAGCACGGACAGTGGCACAGATACGCAGTATTTT. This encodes CASSTDSGTDTQYF.

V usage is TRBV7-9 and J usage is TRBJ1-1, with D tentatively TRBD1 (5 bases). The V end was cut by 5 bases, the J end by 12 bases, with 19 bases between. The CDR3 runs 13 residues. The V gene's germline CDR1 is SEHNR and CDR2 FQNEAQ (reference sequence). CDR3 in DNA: TGTGCCAGCAGCGCCGATCGAGGGGTCGCGTCTTTCTTT. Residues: CASSADRGVASFF.

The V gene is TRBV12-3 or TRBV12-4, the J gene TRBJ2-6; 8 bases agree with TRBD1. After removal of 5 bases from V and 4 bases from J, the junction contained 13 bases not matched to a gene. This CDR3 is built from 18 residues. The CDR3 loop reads CASSPTSGGMKGANVLTF. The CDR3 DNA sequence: TGTGCCAGCAGTCCAACTTCAGGGGGCATGAAAGGGGCCAACGTCCTGACTTTC.

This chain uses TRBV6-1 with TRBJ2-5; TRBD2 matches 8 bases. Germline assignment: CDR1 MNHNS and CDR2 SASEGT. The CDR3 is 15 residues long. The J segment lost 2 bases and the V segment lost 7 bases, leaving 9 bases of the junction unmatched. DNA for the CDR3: TGTGCCAGCAACATCGCGGGGGGCCCACAAGAGACCCAGTACTTC. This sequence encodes CASNIAGGPQETQYF.

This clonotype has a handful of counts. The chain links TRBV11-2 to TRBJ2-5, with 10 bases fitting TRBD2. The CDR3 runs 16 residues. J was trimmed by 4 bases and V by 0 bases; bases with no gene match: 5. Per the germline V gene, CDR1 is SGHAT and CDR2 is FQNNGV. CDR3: CASSLDRLAGLETQYF. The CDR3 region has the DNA TGTGCCAGCAGCTTAGATCGACTAGCGGGTTTAGAGACCCAGTACTTC.

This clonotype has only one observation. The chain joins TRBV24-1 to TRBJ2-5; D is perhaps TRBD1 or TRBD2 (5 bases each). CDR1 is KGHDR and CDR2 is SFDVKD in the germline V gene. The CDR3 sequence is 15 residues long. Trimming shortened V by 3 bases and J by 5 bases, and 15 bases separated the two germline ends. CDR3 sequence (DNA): TGTGCCACCAGTGATAGGGGCCCCGGGGAGGAGACCCAGTACTTC. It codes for CATSDRGPGEETQYF.

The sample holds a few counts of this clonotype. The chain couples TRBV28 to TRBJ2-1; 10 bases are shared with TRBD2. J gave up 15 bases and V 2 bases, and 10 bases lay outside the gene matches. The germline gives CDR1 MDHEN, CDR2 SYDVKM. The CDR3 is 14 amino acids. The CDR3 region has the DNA TGTGCCAGCAGTTTACTCCCGGGGACTAGCGATCCGTTCTTC. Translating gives CASSLLPGTSDPFF.

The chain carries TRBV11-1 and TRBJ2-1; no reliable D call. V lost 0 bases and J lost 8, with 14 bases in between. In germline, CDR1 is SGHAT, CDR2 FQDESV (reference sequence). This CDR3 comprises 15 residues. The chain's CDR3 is CASSLARFPLDEQFF. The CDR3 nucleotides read TGTGCCAGCAGCTTAGCTCGCTTCCCATTAGATGAGCAGTTCTTC.

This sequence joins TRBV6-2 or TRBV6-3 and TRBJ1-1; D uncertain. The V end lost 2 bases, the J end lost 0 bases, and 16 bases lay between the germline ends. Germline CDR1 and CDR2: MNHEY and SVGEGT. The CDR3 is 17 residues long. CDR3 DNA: TGTGCCAGCAGTTACCCACTAGGGAAACGGGTGAACACTGAAGCTTTCTTT. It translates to CASSYPLGKRVNTEAFF.

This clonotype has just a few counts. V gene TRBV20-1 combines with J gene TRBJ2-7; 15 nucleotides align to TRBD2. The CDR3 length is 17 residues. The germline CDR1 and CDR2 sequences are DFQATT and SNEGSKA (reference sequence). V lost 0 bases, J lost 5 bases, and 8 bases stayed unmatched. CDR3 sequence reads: CSARDPGLAGGANEQYF. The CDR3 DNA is TGCAGTGCTAGAGACCCCGGACTAGCGGGAGGGGCCAACGAGCAGTACTTC.